This T cell receptor (beta chain) was identified in a study of CD8+ T cells in alopecia areata. Study findings and constraints: With patients, TCR sharing proved less clear than in mice, a difference possibly related to HLA. Only one nonresponder was present, which leaves the link between baseline CD8+ expansion and response uncertain. In scalp samples, resident alphabeta T cells of normal skin are also sequenced. In blood and scalp, many expanded lesional clones persisted during tofacitinib.

Treatment described: oral pan-JAK inhibitor, 5-10 mg twice daily. Trimming took off 10 bases at V and 4 bases at J, with 13 bases between the two ends. CDR3 length equals 12 residues. Germline lookup yields CDR1 MNHEY and CDR2 SMNVEV (reference sequence). In the case of this clone: The antigen is not known.

Extraction and reverse transcription of RNA yielded cDNA as the sequencing template. The repertoire was sequenced with immunoSEQ multiplex PCR; TCRdb's copy has only in-frame clones and lacks some. The sample includes 95,000 to 120,000 clones, around three fifths of them seen just once. This sequence originates from a human donor with alopecia areata. Here the sequenced sample was CD4+ T cells sorted from blood, taken at week 24, from a patient treated with tofacitinib. The chain recombines TRBV27 with TRBJ1-2, with D tentatively TRBD1 (5 bases). The CDR3, as DNA: TGTGCCATCCGTGACAGATCCTATGGCTACACCTTC. Protein product: CAIRDRSYGYTF.